Following are 21 T cell receptor beta chains from one sample sequenced in a study of vaccination and CD4 T cells after COVID-19. Regarding treatment: approximately 10-day PBMC culture with coronavirus spike peptide pools or control peptides (ViraFEST assay). Their target antigens are unknown. Once obtained from cultured CD4+ T cells, the DNA was sequenced using the Oncomine TCR Beta short-read assay. TCRdb ran MiXCR on the PCR reads and lists one entry per CDR3 protein. The sample records 24,000 or so distinct CDR3 sequences, 45% to 65% being singletons. The source material was CD4+ T cells from blood, cultured in vitro. The receptor set was obtained from a human donor who had recovered from COVID-19.

The V and J genes are TRBV7-8 and TRBJ2-5, with 7 bases identical to TRBD1. Germline V gene lookup returns CDR1 SGHVS and CDR2 FQNEAQ. The CDR3 has 15 amino acids. With V trimmed by 4 bases and J by 2 bases, 7 bases remained unmatched. Here the CDR3 reads CASSSQQGWQETQYF. Here the CDR3 DNA reads TGTGCCAGCAGCTCCCAACAGGGGTGGCAAGAGACCCAGTACTTC.

V is TRBV7-2 and J is TRBJ2-5; 11 nucleotides line up with TRBD2. The V gene's germline CDR1 is SGHTA and CDR2 FQGNSA. The CDR3 consists of 15 residues. V was clipped by 6 bases and J by 7 bases; unmatched bases: 10. The CDR3 protein is CASSLTSGVLGTQYF. The CDR3 DNA follows: TGTGCCAGCAGTCTGACTAGCGGGGTGTTGGGGACCCAGTACTTC.

This clonotype appeared a few times. J is TRBJ2-7 and V is TRBV20-1; no clear D gene. There are 13 residues in the CDR3. V was pared by 7 bases and J by 6 bases, with 19 bases between. CDR1 and CDR2 from the germline V gene are DFQATT and SNEGSKA (reference sequence). The CDR3 is CSVEHPGVAEQYF. For the CDR3, the DNA is TGCAGTGTAGAGCACCCCGGCGTCGCCGAGCAGTACTTC.

This clonotype was observed a few times. The chain joins TRBV6-1 to TRBJ2-2; 7 bases align to TRBD1. In germline, CDR1 is MNHNS, CDR2 SASEGT. The CDR3 is 15 residues long. Losses at the gene ends were 5 bases for V and 1 base for J; bases not matched to a gene: 4. CDR3 protein: CASSTGTENTGELFF. CDR3 in DNA: TGTGCCAGCAGTACCGGGACAGAGAACACCGGGGAGCTGTTTTTT.

V usage is TRBV20-1 and J usage is TRBJ2-3, with 11 positions matching TRBD2. Germline V gene sequence: CDR1 DFQATT, CDR2 SNEGSKA (reference sequence). This CDR3 is built from 18 residues. The V segment lost 3 bases and the J segment 0 bases; nucleotides outside the gene matches: 11. The CDR3 protein is CSARFLAGGDPSTDTQYF. Here the CDR3 DNA reads TGCAGTGCTAGGTTCCTAGCGGGGGGCGATCCTAGCACAGATACGCAGTATTTT.

This clonotype was counted only a few times. This chain links TRBV7-2 with TRBJ1-2; D not certain. Trimming shortened V by 2 bases and J by 4 bases, and 8 bases separated the two germline ends. The CDR3 has 13 amino acids. The germline CDR1 and CDR2 sequences are SGHTA and FQGNSA. CDR3 amino acids: CASSLSGGYGYTF. The CDR3 DNA follows: TGTGCCAGCAGCTTAAGCGGCGGCTATGGCTACACCTTC.

A few counts support this clonotype. The gene calls are TRBV6-5 and TRBJ2-7; 9 bases line up with TRBD1. The CDR3 runs to 14 residues. Per the germline V gene, CDR1 is MNHEY and CDR2 is SVGAGI. After removal of 4 bases from V and 3 bases from J, the junction contained 4 bases not matched to a gene. The CDR3 nucleotides read TGTGCCAGCAGTTTGTTGGGACAGGGCTACGAGCAGTACTTC. Its translation: CASSLLGQGYEQYF.

The J gene is TRBJ1-6, the V gene TRBV20-1; the match to TRBD1 covers 7 bases. The germline gives CDR1 DFQATT, CDR2 SNEGSKA (reference sequence). The ends lost 3 bases at V and 7 bases at J; junction bases unmatched: 6. The CDR3 contains 14 residues. The CDR3 DNA follows: TGCAGTGCTAGGAAAGGACAGGAGAATTCACCCCTCCACTTT. It encodes CSARKGQENSPLHF.

The gene calls are TRBV19 and TRBJ1-2; 7 positions agree with TRBD1. This CDR3 has 12 residues. V dropped 10 bases and J dropped 6; count of bases not matched to a gene: 8. Germline CDR1 and CDR2: LNHDA and SQIVND (reference sequence). CDR3 residues: CATQRGGDGYTF. CDR3 DNA sequence: TGTGCCACCCAACGAGGGGGCGATGGCTACACCTTC.

This clonotype was observed a handful of times. The gene calls are TRBV20-1 and TRBJ2-3; TRBD2 matches at 14 bases. CDR1 and CDR2 from the germline V gene are DFQATT and SNEGSKA (reference sequence). Trimming at V came to 5 bases and at J to 5 bases, leaving 6 bases not matched to a gene. The CDR3 has 15 residues. The CDR3 nucleotides read TGCAGTGCTCTGACTAGCGGGAGGGCCATAGATACGCAGTATTTT. This encodes CSALTSGRAIDTQYF.

By share of the sample, this clonotype is large (0.1 to 1%). The chain has TRBV6-1 and TRBJ2-2; 12 nucleotides align to TRBD2. J gave up 7 bases and V 7 bases, and 7 bases lay outside the gene matches. Per the germline V gene, CDR1 is MNHNS and CDR2 is SASEGT. There are 15 residues in the CDR3. The chain's CDR3 is CASKLAGGQGGELFF. In DNA form, the CDR3 reads TGTGCCAGCAAACTAGCGGGGGGCCAGGGCGGGGAGCTGTTTTTT.

The J gene is TRBJ2-2, the V gene TRBV7-2; 9 positions match TRBD1. The CDR3 is made up of 17 amino acids. With V trimmed by 1 base and J by 4 bases, 7 bases remained unmatched. Germline V lookup: CDR1 SGHTA, CDR2 FQGNSA. CDR3 residues: CASSLEGTGLVTGELFF. The CDR3 DNA sequence: TGTGCCAGCAGCTTAGAGGGGACAGGGTTGGTCACCGGGGAGCTGTTTTTT.

This clonotype was detected a few times. The gene calls are TRBV28 and TRBJ2-1; D unclear. With 3 bases removed from V and 8 bases from J, the gap between germline ends came to 17 bases. The CDR3 totals 15 residues. Germline V lookup: CDR1 MDHEN, CDR2 SYDVKM. This CDR3 reads CASSFLFRQPHEQFF. CDR3 DNA sequence: TGTGCCAGCAGTTTTCTGTTTCGCCAGCCACATGAGCAGTTCTTC.

The V call is TRBV5-4, the J call TRBJ1-2; 8 bases map to TRBD1. J lost 5 bases, V lost 4 bases, and 10 bases had no gene match. Per germline, CDR1 SGHNT and CDR2 YYREEE (reference sequence). The CDR3 has 15 amino acids. The CDR3 loop reads CASSEDRATVYGYTF. CDR3 DNA sequence: TGTGCCAGCAGCGAGGACAGGGCGACGGTTTATGGCTACACCTTC. Variable domain in full (rest from reference TRBV5-4 and TRBJ1-2): ETGVTQSPTHLIKTRGQQVTLRCSSQSGHNTVSWYQQALGQGPQFIFQYYREEENGRGNFPPRFSGLQFPNYSSELNVNALELDDSALYLCASSEDRATVYGYTFGSGTRLTVV.

The chain employs TRBV11-3 and TRBJ1-1; tentatively, D is TRBD1 (5 bases). From germline, CDR1 is SGHNT and CDR2 YENEEA. V lost 2 bases and J 6 bases, leaving 16 bases between the germline ends. This CDR3 region has 15 residues. CDR3 nucleotide sequence: TGTGCCAGCAGCTTAACCCCGGGGGACTTCGCTGAAGCTTTCTTT. Translating gives CASSLTPGDFAEAFF.

This clonotype appeared a few times. The chain carries TRBV6-5 and TRBJ1-2; TRBD1 matches at 11 bases. Germline values: CDR1 MNHEY, CDR2 SVGAGI. The CDR3 has 14 residues. Trimming removed 2 bases from V and 11 bases from J; junction bases left unmatched: 7. The CDR3 region is CASSYTGQGGLYTF. For the CDR3, the DNA is TGTGCCAGCAGTTACACGGGACAGGGGGGACTGTACACCTTC.

This chain links TRBV19 with TRBJ1-2; 10 bases are shared with TRBD1. This CDR3 comprises 15 residues. The trim removed 4 bases at V and 0 bases at J, leaving 2 bases unmatched. In germline, CDR1 is LNHDA, CDR2 SQIVND (reference sequence). CDR3 loop: CASSTGQGTNYGYTF. The CDR3 DNA sequence: TGTGCCAGTAGTACGGGACAGGGGACTAACTATGGCTACACCTTC.

The V call is TRBV15, the J call TRBJ1-1, with D perhaps TRBD1 (5 bases). Trimming cost V 2 bases and J 1 base, with 5 bases left between them. CDR3 length equals 13 residues. CDR1 and CDR2 (germline): LNHNV, YYDKDF (reference sequence). The CDR3 bases are TGTGCCACCAGCAGACAGGGGAACACTGAAGCTTTCTTT. It is translated as CATSRQGNTEAFF.

There are a few counts of this clonotype. The chain is built from TRBV28 and TRBJ1-2; the D is unclear. This CDR3 spans 15 amino acids. V was cut by 3 bases and J by 1 base, with 12 bases left in between. CDR1 and CDR2 from the germline V gene are MDHEN and SYDVKM. The CDR3 sequence: CASSFRGNRNYGYTF. The CDR3, as DNA: TGTGCCAGCAGTTTCCGAGGGAATCGTAACTATGGCTACACCTTC.

This chain connects TRBV27 to TRBJ2-7, with 11 bases fitting TRBD1. The CDR3 totals 15 residues. CDR1 and CDR2 (germline): MNHEY, SMNVEV (reference sequence). The V segment lost 5 bases and the J segment 3 bases; nucleotides outside the gene matches: 6. The CDR3 nucleotides read TGTGCCAGCAGTCCGCGGACAGGGGGCATCTACGAGCAGTACTTC. Translation: CASSPRTGGIYEQYF.

V usage is TRBV28 and J usage is TRBJ2-7, with a tentative D call TRBD2 (5 bases). The germline V and J ends were trimmed by 7 bases and 3 bases, with 16 bases remaining between them. The CDR3 spans 14 residues. From germline, CDR1 is MDHEN and CDR2 SYDVKM. Here the CDR3 DNA reads TGTGCCAGCACCCCGGAGGTGGCCCGCTACGAGCAGTACTTC. It is translated as CASTPEVARYEQYF.